The 9 T cell receptor beta chains reported below all come from one sample, sequenced in a study of cytomegalovirus exposure and HLA in healthy donors. This PCR relied on a set of 60 Vbeta primers and 13 Jbeta primers. Some clones are missing from TCRdb's copy, which holds only in-frame ones; the method was immunoSEQ multiplex PCR. Among about 170,000 clones listed, 65% to 90% were seen once. Source material: PBMCs. The receptor set was obtained from a male donor in good health and CMV-seronegative.

This rearrangement joins TRBV30 to TRBJ1-4; 9 bases fit TRBD1. The length of the CDR3 is 14 residues. CDR1 GTSNPN and CDR2 SVGIG come from the germline V gene (reference sequence). The V gene end was trimmed by 3 bases and the J gene end by 5 bases; junction bases not matched to a gene: 4. CDR3 bases: TGTGCCTGGAGGGGGACAGGGTGGAATGAAAAACTGTTTTTT. This encodes CAWRGTGWNEKLFF.

The genes are TRBV6-1 and TRBJ1-2, with 10 positions matching TRBD1. CDR3 length equals 18 residues. The germline V gene has CDR1 MNHNS and CDR2 SASEGT. V was clipped by 2 bases and J by 2 bases; unmatched bases: 11. DNA for the CDR3: TGTGCCAGCAGTGAAAAGAGTATGAGACAGGGGGCGAACTATGGCTACACCTTC. Translated: CASSEKSMRQGANYGYTF.

V is TRBV11-2 and J is TRBJ1-2; 8 bases match TRBD1. Losses at the gene ends were 1 base for V and 7 bases for J; bases not matched to a gene: 8. Germline V gene sequence: CDR1 SGHAT, CDR2 FQNNGV. The CDR3 is made up of 15 amino acids. The CDR3: CASSLASTGVSGYTF. CDR3 in DNA: TGTGCCAGCAGCTTAGCCTCGACAGGGGTGAGTGGCTACACCTTC.

The chain uses TRBV5-1 and TRBJ1-1, with a tentative D call TRBD1 (5 bases). Germline CDR1 reads SGHRS; CDR2 reads YFSETQ. The CDR3 has 14 residues. Trimming pared 3 bases from V and 1 base from J, leaving 10 bases between. DNA of the CDR3: TGCGCCAGCAGCTACGTGACAGAGAACACTGAAGCTTTCTTT. Encoded protein: CASSYVTENTEAFF.

This sequence joins TRBV29-1 and TRBJ2-7, with TRBD1 matching over 7 bases. The length of the CDR3 is 11 residues. Per the germline V gene, CDR1 is SQVTM and CDR2 is ANQGSEA. V trimming: 7 bases; J trimming: 4 bases; junction bases outside the gene matches: 4. CDR3 DNA: TGCAGCGGCGGACAGGCATACGAGCAGTACTTC. Its protein is CSGGQAYEQYF.

The chain joins TRBV21-1 to TRBJ2-1; TRBD2 reflects the table's D call only, with no check against the DNA. TRBV21-1 is a pseudogene segment. CDR3 length: 17 amino acids. CDR3: CASSSPGGGRTYNEQFF. DNA for the CDR3: TGTGCCAGCAGCTCCCCAGGCGGGGGGCGGACCTACAATGAGCAGTTCTTC.

This clone was counted only a few times. The rearrangement joins TRBV5-8 to TRBJ2-1; D gene uncertain. CDR1 SGHTS and CDR2 YDEGEE come from the germline V gene. The CDR3 loop spans 16 amino acids. Deletions cut 0 bases from V and 8 bases from J, with 18 bases between. The CDR3: CASSLAAVARFDEQFF. For the CDR3, the DNA is TGTGCCAGCAGCTTGGCGGCGGTGGCCCGCTTTGATGAGCAGTTCTTC.

In nucleotides, the CDR3 is TGTGCCAGCAGTACCTCGGGTAACACTGAAGCTTTCTTT. Amino acid sequence: CASSTSGNTEAFF. The chain combines TRBV6-4 with TRBJ1-1; no firm D call. The germline CDR1 and CDR2 sequences are MRHNA and SNTAGT. The CDR3 has 13 amino acids. Trimming removed 5 bases at V and 2 bases at J, with 9 bases between.

In this sample, this clone turned up a few times. The chain employs TRBV5-6 and TRBJ2-3; 9 bases match TRBD1. V gave up 7 bases and J gave up 4 bases; unmatched junction bases: 1. Germline CDR1 reads SGHDT; CDR2 reads YYEEEE. The CDR3 is made up of 12 amino acids. As DNA, the CDR3 is TGTGCCAGCGACAGGGGGTCAGATACGCAGTATTTT. As protein: CASDRGSDTQYF. The full variable domain, rest sourced from reference TRBV5-6 and TRBJ2-3, is DAGVTQSPTHLIKTRGQQVTLRCSPKSGHDTVSWYQQALGQGPQFIFQYYEEEERQRGNFPDRFSGHQFPNYSSELNVNALLLGDSALYLCASDRGSDTQYFGPGTRLTVL.